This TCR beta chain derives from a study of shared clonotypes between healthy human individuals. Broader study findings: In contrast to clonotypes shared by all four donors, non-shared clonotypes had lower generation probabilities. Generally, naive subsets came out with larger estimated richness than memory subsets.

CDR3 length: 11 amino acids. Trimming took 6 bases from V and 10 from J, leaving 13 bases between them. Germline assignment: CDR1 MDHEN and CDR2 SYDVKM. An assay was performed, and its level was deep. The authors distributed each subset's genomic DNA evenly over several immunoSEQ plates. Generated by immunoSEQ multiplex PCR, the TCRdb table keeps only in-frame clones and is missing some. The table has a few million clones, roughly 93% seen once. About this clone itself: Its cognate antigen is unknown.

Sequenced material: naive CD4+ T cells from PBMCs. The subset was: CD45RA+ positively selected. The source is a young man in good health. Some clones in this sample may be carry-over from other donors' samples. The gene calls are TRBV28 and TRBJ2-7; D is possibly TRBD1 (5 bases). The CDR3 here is CASRPDRTQYF. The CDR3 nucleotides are TGTGCCAGCAGACCCGACAGAACACAGTACTTC.